Listed below are T cell receptor beta chains from one sample, sequenced in a study of blood T cell repertoires in COVID-19. Some clones are missing from TCRdb's copy, which holds only in-frame ones; the method was immunoSEQ multiplex PCR. The sample comprises tens of thousands of clones, roughly 91% of which are singletons, and 7.3% rests with the top ten. The specimen was peripheral blood. These TCRs come from a man aged 35 to 55 with COVID-19, enrolled during active disease. Each CDR3 is given with its conserved first and last residue. The D gene is left open where the match is weak. Size tells how often a clone was seen (once, few, many) or the class of an expanded clone, and some rows leave it out.

TRBV27	14	TRBD2	TRBJ2-3	.	TGTGCCAGCAGCCTGACTAGCGGCACAGATACGCAGTATTTT	CASSLTSGTDTQYF
TRBV30	16	TRBD2	TRBJ2-1	.	TGTGCCTGGAGTGTACGTTCTAGCGGGGGTAGATCGGGGCAGTTCTTC	CAWSVRSSGGRSGQFF
TRBV3-1/TRBV3-2	14	TRBD1	TRBJ2-3	.	TGTGCCAGCAGCCAAGACTACAGGGGAGATACGCAGTATTTT	CASSQDYRGDTQYF
TRBV6-4	14	TRBD1	TRBJ2-1	.	TGTGCCAGCAGTGCCACGACAGGGTACAATGAGCAGTTCTTC	CASSATTGYNEQFF
TRBV4-1	15	TRBD1	TRBJ1-1	few	TGCGCCAGCAGCAGAACACAGGGGGCTGACACTGAAGCTTTCTTT	CASSRTQGADTEAFF
TRBV3-1/TRBV3-2	14	.	TRBJ2-2	.	TGTGCCAGCAGCGGGGGGGCCCTTACCGGGGAGCTGTTTTTT	CASSGGALTGELFF
TRBV6-5	15	TRBD1	TRBJ2-7	.	TGTGCCAGCAGCCGACGACAGGGGAACTCCTACGAGCAGTACTTC	CASSRRQGNSYEQYF
TRBV27	14	.	TRBJ1-4	.	TGTGCCAGCAGTTTAGTAGCGGACGCCGGAAAACTGTTTTTT	CASSLVADAGKLFF
TRBV9	15	.	TRBJ1-1	.	TGTGCCAGCAGCGCATCAGGGGCTGGGGCCACTGAAGCTTTCTTT	CASSASGAGATEAFF
TRBV30	14	.	TRBJ1-5	.	TGTGCCTGGAGTTACGGGGGGCAAGGCCAGCCCCAGCATTTT	CAWSYGGQGQPQHF
TRBV28	14	.	TRBJ2-6	once	TGTGCCAGCAGCCCAGGGGCTGGGGCCAACGTCCTGACTTTC	CASSPGAGANVLTF
TRBV10-1	13	.	TRBJ2-2	few	TGCGCCAGCAGTAATCGACAGGCCGGGGAGCTGTTTTTT	CASSNRQAGELFF
TRBV7-8	14	.	TRBJ1-1	.	TGTGCCAGCAGCTCCCGACAGAGCAACACTGAAGCTTTCTTT	CASSSRQSNTEAFF
TRBV6-1	14	.	TRBJ1-4	.	TGTGCCAGCAGTGAGAGACAGCTTCATGAAAAACTGTTTTTT	CASSERQLHEKLFF
TRBV4-1	15	TRBD1	TRBJ2-5	.	TGCGCCACCTCATTCGGACAGGGGGCGGGGGAGACCCAGTACTTC	CATSFGQGAGETQYF
TRBV1	15	.	TRBJ2-2	.	TGCACCAGCAGCCAAGTTACGGTAGCCCCGGGGGAGCTGTTTTTT	CTSSQVTVAPGELFF
TRBV6-7	14	TRBD1	TRBJ2-5	.	TGTGCCAGCCGGGACAGGGTCACAACAAGGACCCAGTACTTC	CASRDRVTTRTQYF
TRBV6-1	17	TRBD1	TRBJ1-5	.	TGTGCCAGCAGTGCTTCCGGAGAACAGGGGGCAAATCAGCCCCAGCATTTT	CASSASGEQGANQPQHF
TRBV5-1	14	TRBD1	TRBJ1-3	once	TGCGCCAGCAGCTCGGGGACAGACGGAAACACCATATATTTT	CASSSGTDGNTIYF
TRBV6-1	15	TRBD2	TRBJ2-7	.	TGTGCCAGCAGTGAACCCCGGGGGGACTCCTACGAGCAGTACTTC	CASSEPRGDSYEQYF
TRBV2	14	TRBD1	TRBJ2-7	.	TGTGCCAGCAGTGAAACACAGGGGCAGGTCGAGCAGTACTTC	CASSETQGQVEQYF
TRBV12-3/TRBV12-4	12	.	TRBJ2-5	once	TGTGCCAGCAGTTCTCCGGAAGAGACCCAGTACTTC	CASSSPEETQYF
TRBV6-5	15	.	TRBJ1-6	.	TGTGCCAGCAGTTACTCGGCAGGACTAAATTCACCCCTCCACTTT	CASSYSAGLNSPLHF
TRBV11-2	15	.	TRBJ2-2	.	TGTGCCAGCAGCTTAATGGCGGTGAACACCGGGGAGCTGTTTTTT	CASSLMAVNTGELFF
TRBV19	15	TRBD2	TRBJ2-3	.	TGTGCCAGTAGTACCCGGGGGGGCGGGACAGATACGCAGTATTTT	CASSTRGGGTDTQYF
TRBV7-9	15	.	TRBJ1-6	.	TGTGCCAGCAGCTCCCAGGGATTCGGTAATTCACCCCTCCACTTT	CASSSQGFGNSPLHF
TRBV5-1	13	.	TRBJ1-6	.	TGCGCCAGCAGCTTGGCCGGGGATTCACCCCTCCACTTT	CASSLAGDSPLHF
TRBV3-1/TRBV3-2	14	TRBD2	TRBJ2-7	.	TGTGCCAGCAGCCCTCCGGACTGGGAGGGAGAGCAGTACTTC	CASSPPDWEGEQYF
TRBV28	14	TRBD1	TRBJ2-7	.	TGTGCCAGTTATCCGGGACAGGGAAAAAACGAGCAGTACTTC	CASYPGQGKNEQYF
TRBV18	16	.	TRBJ2-5	.	TGTGCCAGCTCACGCCTTGGGGGGGCTGACCAAGAGACCCAGTACTTC	CASSRLGGADQETQYF
TRBV10-1	14	TRBD2	TRBJ2-2	few	TGCGCCAGCAGTGACCCGGGGGGCACCGGGGAGCTGTTTTTT	CASSDPGGTGELFF
TRBV18	15	TRBD2	TRBJ2-7	.	TGTGCCAGCTCACCGCGCGAAGCGGGGGCTGGCGAGCAGTACTTC	CASSPREAGAGEQYF
TRBV2	11	.	TRBJ1-1	.	TGTGCCAGCAGTGAGCAGGGCGCAGCTTTCTTT	CASSEQGAAFF
TRBV5-1	13	TRBD1	TRBJ1-1	.	TGCGCCAGCAGCTTGGAGGGGGCGACTGAAGCTTTCTTT	CASSLEGATEAFF
TRBV5-4	16	.	TRBJ2-7	.	TGTGCCAGCAGCCCTGGTGGGGCCCAGGGGACGTACGAGCAGTACTTC	CASSPGGAQGTYEQYF
TRBV15	12	.	TRBJ2-3	.	TGTGCCACCAGCAGACAGACAGATACGCAGTATTTT	CATSRQTDTQYF
TRBV6-2/TRBV6-3	16	TRBD1	TRBJ2-3	.	TGTGCCAGCAGTTACCTCCCGACAGGGGGCACAGATACGCAGTATTTT	CASSYLPTGGTDTQYF
TRBV28	11	TRBD1	TRBJ1-2	.	TGTGCCAGCAGTGACAGGGATGGCTACACCTTC	CASSDRDGYTF
TRBV13	16	.	TRBJ1-3	few	TGTGCCAGCAGCCAGGAGGGCTCGAGCTCTGGAAACACCATATATTTT	CASSQEGSSSGNTIYF
TRBV2	14	TRBD1	TRBJ1-5	.	TGTGCCAGCAGGGTAACAGGGGGCGGATCGGCCCAGCATTTT	CASRVTGGGSAQHF
TRBV5-1	13	.	TRBJ2-1	.	TGCGCCAGCAGCTCGAGGGGCGGGGAACGGCAGTTCTTC	CASSSRGGERQFF
TRBV7-2	15	TRBD1	TRBJ2-7	.	TGTGCCAGCAGCTTAGAGGGACAGGGGGCCGGCGAGCAGTACTTC	CASSLEGQGAGEQYF